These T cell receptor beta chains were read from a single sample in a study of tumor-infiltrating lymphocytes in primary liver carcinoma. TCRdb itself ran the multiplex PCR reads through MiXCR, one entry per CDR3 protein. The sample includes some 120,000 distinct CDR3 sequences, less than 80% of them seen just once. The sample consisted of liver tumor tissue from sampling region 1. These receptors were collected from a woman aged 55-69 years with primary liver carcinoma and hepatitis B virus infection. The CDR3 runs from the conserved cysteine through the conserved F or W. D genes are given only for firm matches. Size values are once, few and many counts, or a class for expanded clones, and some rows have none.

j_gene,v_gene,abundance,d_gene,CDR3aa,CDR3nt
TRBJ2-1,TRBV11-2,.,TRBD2,CVSSFEREGTSGSYEQFF,TGTGTCAGCAGCTTTGAAAGGGAAGGGACTAGCGGGAGCTATGAGCAGTTCTTC
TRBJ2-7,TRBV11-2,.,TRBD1,CASDSTGVEQYF,TGTGCCAGCGACTCCACAGGGGTCGAGCAGTACTTC
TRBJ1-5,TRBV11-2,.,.,CASSLIGDTQHF,TGTGCCAGCAGCTTAATTGGAGATACGCAGCATTTT
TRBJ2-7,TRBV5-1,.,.,CASSLGGGFRREQYF,TGCGCCAGCAGCTTGGGGGGGGGCTTTCGACGCGAGCAGTACTTC
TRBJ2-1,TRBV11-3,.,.,CASSSTTKYSEQFF,TGTGCCAGCAGCTCCACGACTAAGTACAGTGAGCAGTTCTTC
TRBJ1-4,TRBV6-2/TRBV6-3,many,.,CASNVRGGSEKLFF,TGTGCCAGCAATGTCAGGGGTGGGAGTGAAAAACTGTTTTTT
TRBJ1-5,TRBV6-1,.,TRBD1,CVSSEAGQGAQPKHF,TGTGTCAGCAGTGAAGCCGGACAGGGGGCGCAGCCCAAGCATTTT
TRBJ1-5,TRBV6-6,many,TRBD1,CASGYQGAGRPQHF,TGTGCCAGCGGTTACCAGGGGGCGGGCCGGCCCCAGCATTTT
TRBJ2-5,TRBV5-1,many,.,CASSLREYETQYF,TGCGCCAGCAGCTTGCGGGAGTACGAGACCCAGTACTTC
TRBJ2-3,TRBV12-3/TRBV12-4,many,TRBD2,CASSNRGSTADTQYF,TGTGCCAGCAGTAACCGCGGGAGTACGGCAGATACGCAGTATTTT
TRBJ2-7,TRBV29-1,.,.,CGVGEYLAYEQYF,TGCGGCGTGGGGGAATATTTGGCATACGAGCAGTACTTC
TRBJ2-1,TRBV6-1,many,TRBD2,CASSGAAGGDYNEQFF,TGTGCCAGCAGTGGGGCCGCGGGAGGAGACTACAATGAGCAGTTCTTC
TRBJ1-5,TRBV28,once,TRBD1,CASFSNGDRGRRAQHF,TGTGCCAGCTTCAGTAACGGGGACAGGGGGCGTCGAGCCCAGCATTTT
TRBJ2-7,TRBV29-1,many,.,CSVRGSYEQYF,TGCAGCGTGCGGGGTTCCTACGAGCAGTACTTC
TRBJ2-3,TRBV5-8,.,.,CASREIQGIVQYF,TGTGCCAGCAGAGAGATCCAGGGGATTGTGCAGTATTTT
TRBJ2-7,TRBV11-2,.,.,CASSTTRGAYEQYF,TGTGCCAGCAGCACGACAAGGGGGGCCTACGAGCAATACTTC
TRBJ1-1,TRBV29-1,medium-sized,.,CSARGDLNTEAFF,TGCAGCGCCAGAGGGGATTTGAACACTGAAGCTTTCTTT
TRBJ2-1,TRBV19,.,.,CASSGGGLSSYNEQFF,TGTGCCAGTAGTGGCGGTGGGTTAAGCTCCTACAATGAGCAGTTCTTC
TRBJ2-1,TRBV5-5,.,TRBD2,CASSFEGGYNEQFF,TGTGCCAGCAGCTTCGAGGGAGGGTACAATGAGCAGTTCTTC
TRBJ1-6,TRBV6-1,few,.,CASSEDSLYNSPLHF,TGTGCCAGCAGTGAGGACAGCCTCTATAATTCACCCCTCCACTTT
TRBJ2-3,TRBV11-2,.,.,CACSPGQTADTQYF,TGTGCCTGCAGCCCGGGGCAAACCGCAGATACGCAGTATTTT
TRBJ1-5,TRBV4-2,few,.,CASSQGPGAGGGDQPQHF,TGTGCCAGCAGCCAAGGGCCGGGGGCGGGGGGCGGAGATCAGCCCCAGCATTTT
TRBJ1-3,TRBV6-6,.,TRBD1,CVSSYSRDRVNTIYF,TGTGTCAGCAGTTACTCGAGGGACAGGGTTAACACCATATACTTT
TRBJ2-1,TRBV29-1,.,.,CSVGPPNNEQFF,TGCAGTGTCGGACCTCCGAACAATGAGCAGTTCTTC
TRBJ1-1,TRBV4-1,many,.,CASSQDDTGYTEAFF,TGCGCCAGCAGCCAAGATGACACAGGGTACACTGAAGCTTTCTTT
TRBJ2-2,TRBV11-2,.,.,CASSFDEPRELFF,TGTGCCAGCAGCTTCGACGAACCCCGGGAGCTGTTTTTT